This T cell receptor (beta chain) was observed in a study of cytomegalovirus exposure and HLA in healthy donors. Details on this clone: Its target is unknown.

Study-wide findings and caveats: Segments of the TCR beta V type were, in most cases, productive about 87% or about 30% of the time in an earlier analysis. Cytomegalovirus association was listed for 150 or so TCR beta chains. One cluster of highly shared sequence variants probably arose as a sequencing artifact.

The CDR3 has 17 amino acids. The germline gives CDR1 LGHNA, CDR2 YSLEER. V trimming: 0 bases; J trimming: 3 bases; junction bases outside the gene matches: 7. In the PCR, 60 Vbeta and 13 Jbeta primers were used. Sequencing was performed with immunoSEQ multiplex PCR; in TCRdb, only in-frame clones are kept and a portion is missing. This table has some 130,000 clones, about 74% appearing once. The source is a man in his forties or fifties in good health and CMV-seronegative. The chain recombines TRBV4-3 with TRBJ2-1; TRBD2 matches 8 bases. Sequenced: PBMCs. The chain's CDR3 is CASSQDFSGSFYNEQFF. The CDR3 DNA reads as TGCGCCAGCAGCCAAGATTTCAGCGGGAGCTTCTACAATGAGCAGTTCTTC.